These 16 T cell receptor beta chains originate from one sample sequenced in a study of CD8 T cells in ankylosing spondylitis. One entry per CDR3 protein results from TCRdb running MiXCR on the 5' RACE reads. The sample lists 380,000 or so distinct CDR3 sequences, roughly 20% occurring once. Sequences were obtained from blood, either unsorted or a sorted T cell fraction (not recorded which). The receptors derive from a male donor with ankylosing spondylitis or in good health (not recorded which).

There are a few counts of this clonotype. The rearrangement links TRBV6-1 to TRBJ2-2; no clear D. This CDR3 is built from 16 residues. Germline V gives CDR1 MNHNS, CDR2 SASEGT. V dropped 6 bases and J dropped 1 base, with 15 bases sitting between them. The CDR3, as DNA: TGTGCCAGCAGCCCCACCCTCAAGAGGAACACCGGGGAGCTGTTTTTT. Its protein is CASSPTLKRNTGELFF.

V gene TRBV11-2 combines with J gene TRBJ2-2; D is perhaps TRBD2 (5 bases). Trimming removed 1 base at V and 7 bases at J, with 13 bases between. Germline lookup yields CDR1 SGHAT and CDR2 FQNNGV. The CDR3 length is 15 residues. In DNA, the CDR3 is TGTGCCAGCAGCTTAGTCCCGGGATTGGGCGGGGAGCTGTTTTTT. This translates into CASSLVPGLGGELFF.

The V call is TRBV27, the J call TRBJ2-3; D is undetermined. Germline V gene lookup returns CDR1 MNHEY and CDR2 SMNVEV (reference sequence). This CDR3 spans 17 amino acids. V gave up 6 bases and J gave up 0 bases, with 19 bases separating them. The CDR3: CASSPNPGLASTDTQYF. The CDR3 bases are TGTGCCAGCAGCCCAAACCCCGGCTTAGCCAGCACAGATACGCAGTATTTT.

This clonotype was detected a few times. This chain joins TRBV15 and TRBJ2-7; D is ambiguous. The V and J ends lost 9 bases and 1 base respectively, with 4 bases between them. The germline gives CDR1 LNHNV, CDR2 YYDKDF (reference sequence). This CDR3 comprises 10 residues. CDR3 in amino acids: CATPSYEQYF. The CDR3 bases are TGTGCCACTCCTTCCTACGAGCAGTACTTC.

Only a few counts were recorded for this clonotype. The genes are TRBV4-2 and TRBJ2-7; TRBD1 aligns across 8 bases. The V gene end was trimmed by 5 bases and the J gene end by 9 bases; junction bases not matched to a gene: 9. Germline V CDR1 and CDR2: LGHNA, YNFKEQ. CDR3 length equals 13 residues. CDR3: CASSFGQGSLQYF. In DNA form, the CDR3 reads TGTGCCAGCAGCTTTGGACAGGGCAGCTTGCAGTACTTC.

The CDR3: CASQGPRYQDRETQYF. CDR3 nucleotides: TGTGCCAGCCAAGGGCCGAGGTACCAGGACAGGGAGACCCAGTACTTC. The genes are TRBV27 and TRBJ2-5, with 7 bases identical to TRBD1. In germline, CDR1 is MNHEY, CDR2 SMNVEV (reference sequence). The CDR3 runs 16 residues. V trimming: 8 bases; J trimming: 5 bases; junction bases outside the gene matches: 17.

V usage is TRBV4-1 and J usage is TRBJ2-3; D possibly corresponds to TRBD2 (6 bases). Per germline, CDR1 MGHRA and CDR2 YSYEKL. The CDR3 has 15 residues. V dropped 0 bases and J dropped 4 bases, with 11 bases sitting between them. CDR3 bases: TGCGCCAGCAGCCAAGAACAGACTAGTTCAGATACGCAGTATTTT. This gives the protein CASSQEQTSSDTQYF.

The CDR3 nucleotides read TGTGCCATACGACAGGGGGAGACCCAGTACTTC. Protein sequence: CAIRQGETQYF. The chain links TRBV28 to TRBJ2-5; 8 bases line up with TRBD1. J lost 5 bases, V lost 10 bases, and 3 bases had no gene match. Per germline, CDR1 MDHEN and CDR2 SYDVKM. This CDR3 is built from 11 residues.

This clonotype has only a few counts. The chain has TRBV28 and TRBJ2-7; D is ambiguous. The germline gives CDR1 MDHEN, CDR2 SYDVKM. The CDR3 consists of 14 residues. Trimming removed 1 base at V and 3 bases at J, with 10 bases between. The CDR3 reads CASSLFSVDYEQYF. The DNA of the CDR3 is TGTGCCAGCAGTTTATTCTCGGTCGACTACGAGCAGTACTTC.

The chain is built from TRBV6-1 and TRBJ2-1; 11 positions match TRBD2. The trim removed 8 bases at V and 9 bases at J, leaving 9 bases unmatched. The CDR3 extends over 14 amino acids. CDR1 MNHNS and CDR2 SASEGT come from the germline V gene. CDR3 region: CASETSGEGGEQFF. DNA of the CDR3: TGTGCCAGCGAGACTAGCGGGGAGGGGGGTGAGCAGTTCTTC.

The CDR3 sequence: CASSWTSGPTGELFF. As DNA, the CDR3 is TGTGCCAGCAGCTGGACTAGCGGGCCGACCGGGGAGCTGTTTTTT. The V call is TRBV7-2, the J call TRBJ2-2; the match to TRBD2 covers 11 bases. With 4 bases clipped from V and 5 bases from J, the junction kept 3 bases outside the gene matches. CDR3 length: 15 amino acids. Germline CDR1 and CDR2: SGHTA and FQGNSA.

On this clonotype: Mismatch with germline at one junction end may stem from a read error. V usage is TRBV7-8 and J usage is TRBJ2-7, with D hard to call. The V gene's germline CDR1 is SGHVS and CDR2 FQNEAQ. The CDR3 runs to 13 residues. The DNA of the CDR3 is TGTGCCAGCAGCTTAGAGGTTACCTACGAACAGTACTTC. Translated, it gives CASSLEVTYEQYF.

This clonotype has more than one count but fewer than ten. The CDR3 is CASSRYLAGNYEQYF. As DNA, the CDR3 is TGTGCCAGCAGCCGCTATCTAGCGGGGAACTACGAGCAGTACTTC. V usage is TRBV27 and J usage is TRBJ2-7; 9 bases line up with TRBD2. Germline V lookup: CDR1 MNHEY, CDR2 SMNVEV (reference sequence). The junction had 9 bases not matched to a gene; V was cut back by 6 bases and J by 3 bases. The CDR3 sequence is 15 residues long.

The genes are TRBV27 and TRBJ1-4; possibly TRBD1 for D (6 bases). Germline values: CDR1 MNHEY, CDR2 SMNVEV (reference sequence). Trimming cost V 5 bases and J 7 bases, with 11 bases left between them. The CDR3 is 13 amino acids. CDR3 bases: TGTGCCAGCAGTATTCAGGGGACTGAAAAACTGTTTTTT. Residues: CASSIQGTEKLFF.

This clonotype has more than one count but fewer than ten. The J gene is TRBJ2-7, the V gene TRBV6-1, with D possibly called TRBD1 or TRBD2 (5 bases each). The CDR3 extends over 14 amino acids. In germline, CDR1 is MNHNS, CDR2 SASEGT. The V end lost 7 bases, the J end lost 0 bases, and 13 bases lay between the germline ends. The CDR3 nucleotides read TGTGCCAGCAATCCCGGGGACGGCTCCTACGAGCAGTACTTC. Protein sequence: CASNPGDGSYEQYF.

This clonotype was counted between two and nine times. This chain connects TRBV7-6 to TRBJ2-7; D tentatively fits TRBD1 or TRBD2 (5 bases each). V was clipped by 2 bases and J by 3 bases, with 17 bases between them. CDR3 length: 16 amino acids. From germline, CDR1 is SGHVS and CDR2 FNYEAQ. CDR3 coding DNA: TGTGCCAGCAGCTTAACCGGGACCGGCGGATTCTACGAGCAGTACTTC. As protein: CASSLTGTGGFYEQYF.